The next 27 T cell receptor beta chains were all read from a single sample in a study of T cells after yellow fever vaccination. MiXCR was run by TCRdb on the 5' RACE reads, yielding one entry per CDR3 protein. The table includes more than 200,000 distinct CDR3 sequences, approximately 3.5% detected once. The sample in question was PBMCs, obtained 15 days after the yellow fever booster vaccination. Source of these receptors: a man between 18 and 35 years old who received the YFV17D yellow fever vaccine.

This clonotype has more than one count but fewer than ten. This sequence joins TRBV6-4 and TRBJ2-3; D is perhaps TRBD2 (5 bases). In germline, CDR1 is MRHNA, CDR2 SNTAGT. The V end lost 10 bases, the J end lost 3 bases, and 14 bases lay between the germline ends. This CDR3 is built from 13 residues. The CDR3 DNA reads TGTGCCATCTTGGACTGGCTGACAGATACGCAGTATTTT. It specifies CAILDWLTDTQYF.

This clonotype was observed at least ten times. The gene calls are TRBV5-1 and TRBJ1-1; D remains ambiguous. Trimming removed 3 bases from V and 3 bases from J, with 18 bases in between. The CDR3 totals 16 residues. Germline V gives CDR1 SGHRS, CDR2 YFSETQ. CDR3 in amino acids: CASSSWGGGGDTEAFF. For the CDR3, the DNA is TGCGCCAGCAGCTCGTGGGGTGGAGGCGGGGACACTGAAGCTTTCTTT.

This clonotype was observed many times. V and J are TRBV6-2 or TRBV6-3 and TRBJ2-5; 7 bases are a match to TRBD2. This CDR3 region has 12 residues. The V gene end was trimmed by 6 bases and the J gene end by 5 bases; junction bases not matched to a gene: 3. The germline V gene has CDR1 MNHEY and CDR2 SVGEGT. This chain's CDR3 is CASSSREETQYF. The CDR3 coding sequence is TGTGCCAGCAGCTCGCGGGAGGAGACCCAGTACTTC.

This clonotype was seen repeatedly, ten times or more. This chain connects TRBV5-1 to TRBJ1-1, with a tentative D call TRBD1 (6 bases). The CDR3 covers 13 residues. CDR1 is SGHRS, CDR2 YFSETQ, per germline. Trimming stripped 1 base from V and 6 bases from J, with 10 bases between. The CDR3 reads CASSLSGVAEAFF. The DNA for the CDR3 is TGCGCCAGCAGCTTGTCAGGGGTCGCTGAAGCTTTCTTT.

This clonotype was seen repeatedly, ten times or more. The V call is TRBV28, the J call TRBJ1-1, with D unresolved. The CDR3 spans 12 residues. With 3 bases removed from V and 7 bases from J, the gap between germline ends came to 9 bases. Germline loops: CDR1 MDHEN, CDR2 SYDVKM. CDR3 sequence reads: CASSLAAVEAFF. CDR3 DNA sequence: TGTGCCAGCAGTTTGGCGGCAGTTGAAGCTTTCTTT.

In this sample, this clonotype turned up many times. The chain combines TRBV12-3 or TRBV12-4 with TRBJ1-4; D unclear. CDR3 length equals 14 residues. Trimming shortened V by 2 bases and J by 7 bases, and 11 bases separated the two germline ends. The CDR3 loop reads CASSLLGSTEKLFF. CDR3 bases: TGTGCCAGCAGTTTACTGGGGTCGACTGAAAAACTGTTTTTT.

Ten or more counts support this clonotype. V is TRBV5-1 and J is TRBJ1-2; 9 bases map to TRBD1. In germline, CDR1 is SGHRS, CDR2 YFSETQ. J was trimmed by 4 bases and V by 0 bases; bases with no gene match: 7. This CDR3 is built from 16 residues. The CDR3 loop reads CASSLDGTGWSYGYTF. The DNA for the CDR3 is TGCGCCAGCAGCTTGGACGGGACAGGGTGGTCCTATGGCTACACCTTC.

There are many counts of this clonotype. The chain employs TRBV10-3 and TRBJ2-2; 8 positions match TRBD2. The CDR3 sequence is 16 residues long. The J segment lost 1 base and the V segment lost 7 bases, leaving 8 bases of the junction unmatched. The V gene's germline CDR1 is ENHRY and CDR2 SYGVKD. The CDR3 loop is CAIKGAGDLNTGELFF. The CDR3 DNA reads TGTGCCATCAAGGGAGCGGGGGACCTGAACACCGGGGAGCTGTTTTTT.

This clonotype was counted ten times or more. J is TRBJ2-1 and V is TRBV7-2, with TRBD2 identical over 9 bases. The V segment lost 1 base and the J segment 8 bases; nucleotides outside the gene matches: 6. CDR1 and CDR2 (germline): SGHTA, FQGNSA. This CDR3 is built from 15 residues. The CDR3 region is CASSLGGTSLYEQFF. Written as DNA, the CDR3 is TGTGCCAGCAGCTTAGGCGGGACTAGCTTGTATGAGCAGTTCTTC.

The table lists this clonotype with many counts. J is TRBJ1-1 and V is TRBV29-1; the match to TRBD1 covers 9 bases. V was pared by 7 bases and J by 5 bases, with 11 bases of the junction left unmatched. Germline CDR1 and CDR2: SQVTM and ANQGSEA. This CDR3 has 14 residues. The CDR3 reads CSALRQGVWTEAFF. In nucleotides, the CDR3 is TGCAGCGCACTCAGACAGGGGGTCTGGACTGAAGCTTTCTTT.

This clonotype was seen many times. The chain links TRBV20-1 to TRBJ1-2, with D maybe TRBD1 (6 bases). The germline V gene has CDR1 DFQATT and CDR2 SNEGSKA (reference sequence). The CDR3 spans 15 residues. The V gene lost 5 bases and the J gene lost 4 bases, with 20 bases spanning the gap. CDR3 bases: TGCAGTGCTCAGCCCCAGCAGGGGAGGTCCTATGGCTACACCTTC. As protein: CSAQPQQGRSYGYTF.

This clonotype has a count of ten or more. V gene TRBV18 combines with J gene TRBJ1-6, with no clear D. The V gene lost 6 bases and the J gene lost 2 bases, with 2 bases spanning the gap. In germline, CDR1 is KGHSH, CDR2 LQKENI. This CDR3 spans 12 amino acids. The CDR3 DNA is TGTGCCAGCTCCCCCTATAATTCACCCCTCCACTTT. Protein product: CASSPYNSPLHF. Full variable domain (outside the CDR3, taken from reference TRBV18 and TRBJ1-6): NAGVMQNPRHLVRRRGQEARLRCSPMKGHSHVYWYRQLPEEGLKFMVYLQKENIIDESGMPKERFSAEFPKEGPSILRIQQVVRGDSAAYFCASSPYNSPLHFGNGTRLTVT.

This clonotype was counted only a few times. The chain couples TRBV18 to TRBJ2-3; D remains unclear. The V end was cut by 3 bases, the J end by 2 bases, with 6 bases between. The CDR3 has 13 amino acids. Germline V gene sequence: CDR1 KGHSH, CDR2 LQKENI. The CDR3 DNA reads TGTGCCAGCTCACCTTGGGTCACAGATACGCAGTATTTT. This translates into CASSPWVTDTQYF.

Many counts were recorded for this clonotype. V is TRBV12-3 or TRBV12-4 and J is TRBJ1-4, with D possibly being TRBD1 (6 bases). V gave up 6 bases and J gave up 5 bases, with 16 bases separating them. The CDR3 runs to 15 residues. The CDR3 region has the DNA TGTGCCAGCAGCCCGCAGACAGGACTGAATGAAAAACTGTTTTTT. It encodes CASSPQTGLNEKLFF.

This clonotype was counted ten times or more. The rearrangement joins TRBV29-1 to TRBJ2-2; D remains unclear. Deletions cut 1 base from V and 8 bases from J, with 11 bases between. Germline assignment: CDR1 SQVTM and CDR2 ANQGSEA. The length of the CDR3 is 13 residues. CDR3 coding DNA: TGCAGCGTTGAAGTGTCCCCGGTGGGGGAGCTGTTTTTT. Its protein product is CSVEVSPVGELFF.

This clonotype was detected many times. The chain combines TRBV4-3 with TRBJ1-5, with D possibly TRBD1 on 5 matching bases. This CDR3 is built from 15 residues. The V gene's germline CDR1 is LGHNA and CDR2 YSLEER. V lost 3 bases and J 5 bases, leaving 14 bases between the germline ends. The CDR3 sequence: CASSQRARVDQPQHF. The DNA for the CDR3 is TGCGCCAGCAGCCAGAGGGCCAGGGTCGATCAGCCCCAGCATTTT.

This clonotype was counted at least ten times. V usage is TRBV12-5 and J usage is TRBJ2-2, with D uncertain. Germline V gene sequence: CDR1 LGHNT, CDR2 FRNRAP. This CDR3 region has 14 residues. Trimming shortened V by 2 bases and J by 3 bases, and 7 bases separated the two germline ends. CDR3 in amino acids: CASGLNRYTGELFF. The CDR3 nucleotides read TGTGCTAGTGGTTTGAATAGATACACCGGGGAGCTGTTTTTT.

In its sample, this clonotype was seen many times. A junction boundary mismatches the germline segment, possibly from a read error. The CDR3 reads CASSTGTEAF. CDR3 coding DNA: TGTGCCAGCAGTACCGGGACAGAGGCCTTC. This rearrangement joins TRBV27 to TRBJ2-1, with 7 bases lining up with TRBD1. The CDR3 is made up of 10 amino acids. CDR1 is MNHEY and CDR2 is SMNVEV in the germline V gene (reference sequence).

This clonotype was seen ten or more times. The V call is TRBV7-9, the J call TRBJ2-4, with a tentative D call TRBD1 (5 bases). The CDR3 is 15 amino acids. CDR1 SEHNR and CDR2 FQNEAQ come from the germline V gene (reference sequence). V shed 4 bases and J shed 0 bases, with 10 bases lying between them. In DNA form, the CDR3 reads TGTGCCAGCAGCTCTTTGGGGCTAGCCAAAAACATTCAGTACTTC. Amino acid sequence: CASSSLGLAKNIQYF. Full variable domain (outside the CDR3, taken from reference TRBV7-9 and TRBJ2-4): DTGVSQNPRHKITKRGQNVTFRCDPISEHNRLYWYRQTLGQGPEFLTYFQNEAQLEKSRLLSDRFSAERPKGSFSTLEIQRTEQGDSAMYLCASSSLGLAKNIQYFGAGTRLSVL.

This clonotype was seen many times. The chain joins TRBV4-1 to TRBJ2-1, with TRBD1 matching 9 bases. Trimming removed 2 bases from V and 8 bases from J; junction bases left unmatched: 10. CDR1 and CDR2 from the germline V gene are MGHRA and YSYEKL. The CDR3 has 16 residues. CDR3 sequence: CASSQQNRGLLDEQFF. The CDR3 DNA reads TGCGCCAGCAGCCAACAAAACAGGGGGCTATTGGATGAGCAGTTCTTC.

This clonotype was recorded at least ten times. The rearrangement uses TRBV2 and TRBJ1-2, with D possibly matching TRBD1 (6 bases). Per the germline V gene, CDR1 is SNHLY and CDR2 is FYNNEI. This CDR3 contains 14 residues. The ends were cut back, 5 bases at V and 4 bases at J, with 14 bases in the middle. This CDR3 is CASSPLGTSYGYTF. The CDR3 DNA sequence: TGTGCCAGCAGTCCCCTTGGGACAAGCTATGGCTACACCTTC.

There are many counts of this clonotype. The CDR3 protein is CASSYGVNSPLHF. Here the CDR3 DNA reads TGTGCCAGCAGTTACGGCGTGAATTCACCCCTCCACTTT. The chain links TRBV6-5 to TRBJ1-6; no reliable D call. Trimming took off 2 bases at V and 7 bases at J, with 6 bases between the two ends. Germline-derived CDR1 and CDR2 are MNHEY and SVGAGI. The CDR3 covers 13 residues.

V gene TRBV10-3 combines with J gene TRBJ2-6; no definite D call. Germline assignment: CDR1 ENHRY and CDR2 SYGVKD. The V gene lost 5 bases and the J gene lost 2 bases, with 7 bases spanning the gap. The CDR3 consists of 14 residues. The CDR3 protein is CAISHGPGANVLTF. CDR3 DNA sequence: TGTGCCATCAGTCACGGCCCTGGGGCCAACGTCCTGACTTTC.

This clonotype was found many times. The V gene is TRBV18, the J gene TRBJ2-7; unclear D gene. This CDR3 is built from 13 residues. The V end was cut by 3 bases, the J end by 5 bases, with 11 bases between. Germline lookup yields CDR1 KGHSH and CDR2 LQKENI. CDR3 DNA: TGTGCCAGCTCACCCCTGGACGGTGACGAGCAGTACTTC. It yields the protein CASSPLDGDEQYF.

This clonotype was recorded many times. V gene TRBV6-6 combines with J gene TRBJ2-3, with TRBD2 matching 9 bases. The V gene's germline CDR1 is MNHNY and CDR2 SVGAGI (reference sequence). The CDR3 extends over 18 amino acids. With V trimmed by 2 bases and J by 3 bases, 12 bases remained unmatched. CDR3 DNA sequence: TGTGCCAGCAGTTACAACAAGTTGGCGGGGGGGCCAACAGATACGCAGTATTTT. Translating gives CASSYNKLAGGPTDTQYF.

This clonotype was seen repeatedly, ten times or more. The V and J genes are TRBV28 and TRBJ2-7; D is possibly TRBD1 (6 bases). The germline CDR1 and CDR2 sequences are MDHEN and SYDVKM. The CDR3 extends over 16 amino acids. The V gene lost 5 bases and the J gene lost 1 base, with 18 bases spanning the gap. DNA of the CDR3: TGTGCCAGCAGTCCCCCGCGGACAGCTCAATCCTACGAGCAGTACGTC. Translated: CASSPPRTAQSYEQYV.

This clonotype was counted many times. This sequence joins TRBV7-2 and TRBJ1-5; possibly TRBD1 for D (5 bases). V was shortened by 1 base and J by 7 bases, with 11 bases between the two germline ends. The CDR3 runs 14 residues. Germline assignment: CDR1 SGHTA and CDR2 FQGNSA. CDR3 DNA sequence: TGTGCCAGCAGCTTAGGGGGGATGGGGCAGCCCCAGCATTTT. Its protein is CASSLGGMGQPQHF.